These T cell receptor beta chains were read from a single sample in a study of blood T cell repertoires in COVID-19. Sequenced by immunoSEQ multiplex PCR; TCRdb stores in-frame clones only, minus some. The repertoire consists of nearly 110,000 clones, with about 91% occurring once and the leading ten covering 6.5% to 7%. The sample comprised peripheral blood. The receptors were sampled from a man between 50 and 59 years old with active or convalescent COVID-19. The CDR3 runs from the conserved cysteine through the conserved F or W.

len: 14; j_gene: TRBJ2-2; v_gene: TRBV5-1; CDR3aa: CASRPGLDTGELFF
len: 15; j_gene: TRBJ2-7; v_gene: TRBV5-1; CDR3aa: CASSLAGQTSYEQYF
len: 14; j_gene: TRBJ1-5; v_gene: TRBV6-2/TRBV6-3; CDR3aa: CASSWDISNQPQHF
len: 14; j_gene: TRBJ2-7; v_gene: TRBV9; CDR3aa: CASSVAIGVYEQYF
len: 17; j_gene: TRBJ2-1; v_gene: TRBV2; CDR3aa: CASSEATWGLASNEQFF
len: 13; j_gene: TRBJ2-5; v_gene: TRBV6-5; CDR3aa: CASNGAGAETQYF
len: 12; j_gene: TRBJ2-1; v_gene: TRBV6-4; CDR3aa: CATSDSYYEQFF
len: 14; j_gene: TRBJ2-1; v_gene: TRBV6-5; CDR3aa: CASREVPGDNEQFF
len: 16; j_gene: TRBJ2-7; v_gene: TRBV5-4; CDR3aa: CASSSREWEGPQEQYF
len: 15; j_gene: TRBJ2-2; v_gene: TRBV28; CDR3aa: CASSLEEGRSGELFF
len: 16; j_gene: TRBJ2-7; v_gene: TRBV29-1; CDR3aa: CSVEDIGSVTPHEQYF
len: 16; j_gene: TRBJ2-1; v_gene: TRBV9; CDR3aa: CASSAPSGRALNEQFF
len: 14; j_gene: TRBJ1-5; v_gene: TRBV28; CDR3aa: CASSQTGGGQPQHF
len: 15; j_gene: TRBJ2-1; v_gene: TRBV5-1; CDR3aa: CASSPAGPSNNEQFF